This entry lists 8 T cell receptor beta chains sequenced from one sample in a study. MiXCR, run by TCRdb on the 5' RACE reads, gives a single entry per CDR3 protein. Of about 61,000 distinct CDR3 sequences in the sample, more than 25% were seen once. Sequenced material: tumor-infiltrating naive CD4+ T cells sorted from the breast tumor. The subset here: naive CD4+ T cells, CD4+CD45RA+CD25-. The receptors were sampled from a female donor with breast cancer.

Worth noting for this clonotype: The junction departs from germline at one end; a sequencing error may be responsible. This chain uses TRBV7-9 with TRBJ2-4, with 8 positions matching TRBD2. Germline V gene lookup returns CDR1 SEHNR and CDR2 FQNEAQ (reference sequence). The CDR3 loop spans 17 amino acids. CDR3: CASSFSPGTRAKSIQYF. DNA for the CDR3: TGTGCCAGCAGCTTTAGTCCAGGGACTAGGGCCAAAAGCATTCAGTACTTC.

This clonotype was counted a few times. This sequence joins TRBV10-1 and TRBJ2-3; D gene uncertain. CDR3 length: 13 amino acids. The V gene lost 5 bases and the J gene lost 5 bases, with 11 bases spanning the gap. Germline V gene lookup returns CDR1 WNHNN and CDR2 SYGVQD (reference sequence). CDR3 sequence reads: CASSRTVGDTQYF. CDR3 nucleotide sequence: TGCGCCAGCAGTAGAACGGTTGGAGATACGCAGTATTTT.

The sample holds many counts of this clonotype. The V and J genes are TRBV7-3 and TRBJ2-7; maybe TRBD2 (5 bases). This CDR3 comprises 14 residues. V shed 5 bases and J shed 0 bases, with 11 bases lying between them. Germline CDR1 and CDR2: SGHTA and FQGTGA. The CDR3 reads CASSQDSNSYEQYF. The CDR3 DNA follows: TGTGCCAGCAGCCAGGACTCTAACTCCTACGAGCAGTACTTC.

V usage is TRBV7-9 and J usage is TRBJ1-1; D gene uncertain. From germline, CDR1 is SEHNR and CDR2 FQNEAQ (reference sequence). The CDR3 runs to 14 residues. V lost 5 bases and J lost 1, with 11 bases in between. The CDR3, as DNA: TGTGCCAGCAGCCCTACAAAGCCGAACACTGAAGCTTTCTTT. The encoded protein is CASSPTKPNTEAFF.

By share, this clonotype ranks as medium-sized. V usage is TRBV20-1 and J usage is TRBJ1-2; 7 nucleotides match TRBD1. The CDR3 length is 12 residues. The ends lost 8 bases at V and 6 bases at J; junction bases unmatched: 9. The germline gives CDR1 DFQATT, CDR2 SNEGSKA (reference sequence). CDR3 sequence reads: CSPQGGVDGYTF. The CDR3 region has the DNA TGCAGTCCTCAGGGGGGGGTCGATGGCTACACCTTC.

On this clonotype: Sequence at one end of the junction differs from germline and may be a read error. This chain uses TRBV29-1 with TRBJ2-3; possible D gene TRBD2, 5 bases. The CDR3 length is 14 residues. Germline-derived CDR1 and CDR2 are SQVTM and ANQGSEA. CDR3 nucleotide sequence: TGCAGCGTTGACCCAGGTCCTAGCACAGATACGCTGTATTTT. Translated: CSVDPGPSTDTLYF.

The V gene is TRBV7-9, the J gene TRBJ2-7; the D is unclear. V lost 5 bases and J lost 1, with 9 bases in between. CDR3 length equals 13 residues. Germline V gene data show CDR1 as SEHNR and CDR2 as FQNEAQ (reference sequence). The CDR3 sequence is CASSLIISYEQYF. In nucleotides, the CDR3 is TGTGCCAGCAGCCTCATTATTTCCTACGAGCAGTACTTC.

The chain links TRBV7-9 to TRBJ2-2; D unresolved. The germline V gene has CDR1 SEHNR and CDR2 FQNEAQ (reference sequence). Trimming removed 1 base from V and 1 base from J, with 7 bases in between. The CDR3 consists of 15 residues. This CDR3 is CASSLVEKNTGELFF. The CDR3 DNA sequence: TGTGCCAGCAGCTTAGTGGAGAAGAACACCGGGGAGCTGTTTTTT.